This TCR beta chain was recovered during a study of response to subunit inactivated influenza vaccine. This CDR3 has 14 residues. The germline CDR1 and CDR2 sequences are MNHEY and SVGEGT. V gave up 0 bases and J gave up 5 bases, with 10 bases separating them. Notes on this clonotype: As yet, its antigen is unknown.

TCRdb itself ran the RT-PCR reads through MiXCR, one entry per CDR3 protein. Of about 190,000 distinct CDR3 sequences listed, around an eighth are singletons. Study-level points and caveats: A suggestion made by the authors is that each seasonal influenza vaccination recruits few new T cells.

Sample: CD8+ T cells sorted from PBMCs, taken more than 4 days after vaccination. V and J are TRBV6-2 or TRBV6-3 and TRBJ2-5; tentative D call: TRBD2 (5 bases). The receptor was derived from a man aged 45 to 65 who received an inactivated influenza vaccine. This CDR3 is CASSYSPGGETQYF. As DNA, the CDR3 is TGTGCCAGCAGTTACTCGCCGGGCGGGGAGACCCAGTACTTC.